A single TCR beta chain is shown here with its context. What it binds is not known. The data are from a study of long-term antiretroviral therapy in people with HIV. Study-level information: The earliest samples predate the 2015 immediate-ART recommendation by about a decade.

Among participants with HIV, every one received treatment in the United States. Findings and limits, study-wide: Relative to control repertoires, HIV repertoires exhibited narrower CDR3 length ranges. Subsequent to ART, diversity was augmented yet persisted below that of transplant donor controls.

immunoSEQ v3.0 was run at survey level. Clones were read by immunoSEQ multiplex PCR, and TCRdb kept only the in-frame ones, dropping some. The profile shows 15,000 to 20,000 clones, 79% of them singletons. The origin of this receptor is a man aged 18 to 30 with HIV. Source: unsorted PBMCs, taken at the start of antiretroviral therapy, before treatment.

In DNA, the CDR3 is TGTGCCAGCAGCCTCCGGGACAGGGGGCTAAACGAGCAGTACTTC. The encoded protein is CASSLRDRGLNEQYF. This rearrangement joins TRBV28 to TRBJ2-7; the match to TRBD1 covers 12 bases. The CDR3 extends over 15 amino acids. The germline V gene encodes CDR1 MDHEN and CDR2 SYDVKM. With 6 bases clipped from V and 5 bases from J, the junction kept 8 bases outside the gene matches.